This TCR beta chain was found in a study of cytomegalovirus exposure and HLA in healthy donors. Study outcomes and limitations: There were several of the most significant clusters that appeared linked to common viral pathogens in a later analysis.

Of note for this clone: Its target is not known.

This PCR relied on a set of 60 Vbeta primers and 13 Jbeta primers. The table came from immunoSEQ multiplex PCR; TCRdb's copy has only in-frame clones and leaves some out. Found here are about 140,000 clones, around 57% of them singletons; the top ten hold approximately 1.8%. This receptor was taken from a male donor in good health and CMV-seronegative. What was sequenced was PBMCs.

The chain's CDR3 is CASSVVVGAGGLSHEQFF. The DNA for the CDR3 is TGTGCCAGCAGCGTAGTCGTGGGAGCGGGGGGGCTTTCTCATGAGCAGTTCTTC. The chain uses TRBV9 and TRBJ2-1, with TRBD2 identical over 10 bases. Trimming cost V 0 bases and J 8 bases; bases outside gene matches: 14. Per germline, CDR1 SGDLS and CDR2 YYNGEE. The CDR3 contains 18 residues.